One and the same sample provided the 14 T cell receptor beta chains below, sequenced in a study of shared clonotypes between healthy human individuals. The naive CD8 subset, CD45RO-negative cells positively selected for CCR7, excluded terminally differentiated effector memory CD45RA+ cells. Sequenced by immunoSEQ multiplex PCR; TCRdb stores in-frame clones only, minus some. The data contain fewer than 1 million clones, around 96% of them singletons. Sequences were obtained from naive CD8+ T cells sorted from blood. The receptors originated from a young man in good health.

The chain recombines TRBV9 with TRBJ1-2; possibly TRBD1 for D (6 bases). This CDR3 has 15 amino acids. Trimming removed 0 bases from V and 3 bases from J, with 12 bases in between. Germline loops: CDR1 SGDLS, CDR2 YYNGEE. CDR3: CASSVGGWTDYGYTF. CDR3 DNA sequence: TGTGCCAGCAGCGTAGGCGGTTGGACAGACTATGGCTACACCTTC. Using reference TRBV9 and TRBJ1-2 for the parts outside the CDR3, the full variable domain is DSGVTQTPKHLITATGQRVTLRCSPRSGDLSVYWYQQSLDQGLQFLIQYYNGEERAKGNILERFSAQQFPDLHSELNLSSLELGDSALYFCASSVGGWTDYGYTFGSGTRLTVV.

The chain has TRBV4-1 and TRBJ1-4; D is unresolved. Trimming took 3 bases from V and 15 from J, leaving 11 bases between them. Germline CDR1 MGHRA, CDR2 YSYEKL. This CDR3 is built from 11 residues. The CDR3 protein is CASSHSEWVFF. The CDR3 DNA reads as TGCGCCAGCAGCCACAGCGAATGGGTGTTTTTT.

This sequence joins TRBV18 and TRBJ2-5; the D call may be TRBD1 or TRBD2 (5 bases each). The germline V and J ends were trimmed by 4 bases and 5 bases, with 14 bases remaining between them. Germline V gives CDR1 KGHSH, CDR2 LQKENI. The CDR3 spans 14 residues. In DNA, the CDR3 is TGTGCCAGCTCACTCCCGGGGCTGGGGGAGACCCAGTACTTC. It yields the protein CASSLPGLGETQYF. Full variable domain (rest looked up from reference TRBV18 and TRBJ2-5): NAGVMQNPRHLVRRRGQEARLRCSPMKGHSHVYWYRQLPEEGLKFMVYLQKENIIDESGMPKERFSAEFPKEGPSILRIQQVVRGDSAAYFCASSLPGLGETQYFGPGTRLLVL.

The J gene is TRBJ2-5, the V gene TRBV4-1, with D unclear. This CDR3 has 14 amino acids. V was clipped by 0 bases and J by 2 bases, with 7 bases between them. Looked up from germline, CDR1 is MGHRA and CDR2 is YSYEKL. The CDR3: CASSQDRPQETQYF. Here the CDR3 DNA reads TGCGCCAGCAGCCAAGATAGGCCACAAGAGACCCAGTACTTC.

The J gene is TRBJ2-7, the V gene TRBV7-9; D may be TRBD2 (6 bases). CDR1 SEHNR and CDR2 FQNEAQ come from the germline V gene (reference sequence). The V end lost 5 bases, the J end lost 7 bases, and 18 bases lay between the germline ends. The CDR3 has 14 residues. CDR3 nucleotide sequence: TGTGCCAGCAGCCCCAGGGCGGGAAAGAAGGAGCAGTACTTC. Encoded protein: CASSPRAGKKEQYF.

The chain uses TRBV7-3 and TRBJ1-1; D not certain. V lost 5 bases and J lost 1, with 11 bases in between. Germline V gene data show CDR1 as SGHTA and CDR2 as FQGTGA. This CDR3 has 14 residues. CDR3 nucleotide sequence: TGTGCCAGCAGCCTCAGACACAAGAACACTGAAGCTTTCTTT. Protein: CASSLRHKNTEAFF.

The chain links TRBV5-1 to TRBJ1-1, with no clear D. Trimming took 0 bases from V and 1 from J, leaving 13 bases between them. Germline V gene sequence: CDR1 SGHRS, CDR2 YFSETQ. The CDR3 totals 16 residues. CDR3 sequence reads: CASSLGFSGKNTEAFF. In DNA form, the CDR3 reads TGCGCCAGCAGCTTGGGGTTTTCGGGCAAGAACACTGAAGCTTTCTTT.

V and J are TRBV5-4 and TRBJ2-1, with no clear D. This CDR3 has 13 residues. Trimming left V 1 base short and J 6 bases short, with 8 bases between. Germline assignment: CDR1 SGHNT and CDR2 YYREEE (reference sequence). The CDR3 DNA sequence: TGTGCCAGCAGCTTGATAGATCCCAATGAGCAGTTCTTC. Translation: CASSLIDPNEQFF. Supplemented by reference TRBV5-4 and TRBJ2-1, the full variable domain reads ETGVTQSPTHLIKTRGQQVTLRCSSQSGHNTVSWYQQALGQGPQFIFQYYREEENGRGNFPPRFSGLQFPNYSSELNVNALELDDSALYLCASSLIDPNEQFFGPGTRLTVL.

This rearrangement joins TRBV5-4 to TRBJ2-2; 14 positions agree with TRBD2. Germline V gene data show CDR1 as SGHNT and CDR2 as YYREEE (reference sequence). CDR3 length: 20 residues. J lost 0 bases, V lost 0 bases, and 7 bases had no gene match. CDR3 protein: CASSLAYGTSGRPNTGELFF. CDR3 nucleotides: TGTGCCAGCAGCTTGGCCTATGGGACTAGCGGGAGACCGAACACCGGGGAGCTGTTTTTT. Based on the CDR3 plus reference TRBV5-4 and TRBJ2-2, the full variable domain is ETGVTQSPTHLIKTRGQQVTLRCSSQSGHNTVSWYQQALGQGPQFIFQYYREEENGRGNFPPRFSGLQFPNYSSELNVNALELDDSALYLCASSLAYGTSGRPNTGELFFGEGSRLTVL.

CDR3 region: CASSFPHSNDLGNEQFF. The CDR3 nucleotides read TGTGCCAGCAGCTTTCCTCACTCAAACGACCTCGGGAATGAGCAGTTCTTC. This chain uses TRBV7-9 with TRBJ2-1; D ambiguous. Germline V CDR1 and CDR2: SEHNR, FQNEAQ (reference sequence). The V end was cut by 3 bases, the J end by 7 bases, with 22 bases between. This CDR3 spans 17 amino acids.

This chain joins TRBV7-8 and TRBJ2-3, with 8 positions matching TRBD2. Per germline, CDR1 SGHVS and CDR2 FQNEAQ. After removal of 7 bases from V and 0 bases from J, the junction contained 6 bases not matched to a gene. The CDR3 contains 15 residues. The DNA for the CDR3 is TGTGCCAGCACCGGACTAGCCCTTAGCACAGATACGCAGTATTTT. Translated: CASTGLALSTDTQYF.

The CDR3 sequence is CASGEGQKYHEQYF. CDR3 sequence (DNA): TGTGCCAGCGGGGAAGGGCAGAAGTACCACGAGCAGTACTTC. The V and J genes are TRBV27 and TRBJ2-7; D is unclear. Trimming stripped 8 bases from V and 5 bases from J, with 19 bases between. The CDR3 extends over 14 amino acids. Germline V gives CDR1 MNHEY, CDR2 SMNVEV (reference sequence).

The chain uses TRBV15 and TRBJ2-7; no definite D call. Trimming removed 3 bases at V and 5 bases at J, with 11 bases between. The CDR3 consists of 13 residues. Germline CDR1 reads LNHNV; CDR2 reads YYDKDF (reference sequence). The CDR3 region is CATSRLLADEQYF. For the CDR3, the DNA is TGTGCCACCAGCAGGCTTCTCGCAGACGAGCAGTACTTC.

CDR3 sequence (DNA): TGTGCCAGCAGCGGAGAAGGGATCAATGGCTACACCTTC. It is translated as CASSGEGINGYTF. V gene TRBV7-9 combines with J gene TRBJ1-2; D remains unclear. Germline V CDR1 and CDR2: SEHNR, FQNEAQ (reference sequence). The ends were cut back, 5 bases at V and 6 bases at J, with 13 bases in the middle. The CDR3 totals 13 residues.